One sample yielded the 31 T cell receptor beta chains listed below, sequenced in a study of cytomegalovirus exposure and HLA in healthy donors. The PCR made use of 60 Vbeta and 13 Jbeta primers. This table comes from immunoSEQ multiplex PCR, and its TCRdb copy is limited to in-frame clones, with some not included. This sample's table reports fewer than 110,000 clones. The sample was PBMCs. The receptors here all came from a man between 40 and 49 years old in good health and CMV-seronegative.

The chain employs TRBV25-1 and TRBJ2-7; TRBD1 is a possible D gene (6 bases). Trimming left V 8 bases short and J 6 bases short, with 14 bases between. This CDR3 spans 12 amino acids. The V gene's germline CDR1 is MGHDK and CDR2 SYGVNS. Here the CDR3 DNA reads TGTGCCAGCCGGGCAGGGGATTTCGAGCAGTACTTC. Its protein is CASRAGDFEQYF.

The chain joins TRBV28 to TRBJ2-7; tentatively, D is TRBD2 (6 bases). The germline CDR1 and CDR2 sequences are MDHEN and SYDVKM. This CDR3 is 14 amino acids long. V lost 5 bases to trimming and J lost 6 bases, with 17 bases between them. For the CDR3, the DNA is TGTGCCAGCAGTGGAAACACGGGGGTGGCCGAGCAGTACTTC. This translates into CASSGNTGVAEQYF.

CDR3 nucleotide sequence: TGTGCCAGCAGTTTACTAACAGGGAGTCAGCAGTTCTTC. Translating gives CASSLLTGSQQFF. V usage is TRBV27 and J usage is TRBJ2-1, with D perhaps TRBD1 (6 bases). V was pared by 2 bases and J by 11 bases, with 13 bases between. This CDR3 spans 13 amino acids. Germline V CDR1 and CDR2: MNHEY, SMNVEV (reference sequence).

This chain joins TRBV15 and TRBJ1-5; TRBD1 is a possible D gene (5 bases). Between the trimmed V and J ends, which lost 5 bases and 7 bases, there was a span of 15 bases. CDR1 and CDR2 (germline): LNHNV, YYDKDF (reference sequence). This CDR3 spans 14 amino acids. The CDR3 here is CATSVSGFYQPQHF. DNA of the CDR3: TGTGCCACCAGCGTATCAGGGTTTTACCAGCCCCAGCATTTT.

The chain is built from TRBV7-9 and TRBJ2-7; 11 nucleotides match TRBD1. Germline V gives CDR1 SEHNR, CDR2 FQNEAQ (reference sequence). The CDR3 is 15 amino acids. Trimming at V came to 1 base and at J to 2 bases, leaving 1 base not matched to a gene. CDR3: CASSLGDRGAYEQYF. The CDR3 nucleotides are TGTGCCAGCAGCTTAGGGGACAGGGGGGCCTACGAGCAGTACTTC.

This sequence joins TRBV5-4 and TRBJ2-1, with 15 bases that match TRBD2. The germline V gene has CDR1 SGHNT and CDR2 YYREEE (reference sequence). The CDR3 extends over 16 amino acids. V lost 4 bases and J lost 7; bases outside the gene matches: 6. The chain's CDR3 is CASSLGGTSGGNEQFF. Here the CDR3 DNA reads TGTGCCAGCAGCCTGGGCGGGACTAGCGGGGGGAATGAGCAGTTCTTC.

V gene TRBV4-1 combines with J gene TRBJ2-7; a possible D gene is TRBD2 (6 bases). This CDR3 is built from 16 residues. V gave up 2 bases and J gave up 5 bases, with 19 bases separating them. Germline-derived CDR1 and CDR2 are MGHRA and YSYEKL. The CDR3 DNA reads TGCGCCAGCAGCCAACGGACTAAGGATTTCGGACACGAGCAGTACTTC. Translating gives CASSQRTKDFGHEQYF.

The chain couples TRBV9 to TRBJ1-1; D gene uncertain. CDR3 size: 13 residues. Germline CDR1 and CDR2: SGDLS and YYNGEE. Trimming removed 2 bases at V and 1 base at J, with 6 bases between. The CDR3 sequence is CASSVAENTEAFF. CDR3 nucleotides: TGTGCCAGCAGCGTTGCGGAGAACACTGAAGCTTTCTTT.

The chain recombines TRBV5-1 with TRBJ2-5, with D possibly matching TRBD2 (6 bases). The DNA end is more similar to TRBJ2-7, so the J call may be wrong. Germline V lookup: CDR1 SGHRS, CDR2 YFSETQ. The CDR3 loop spans 16 amino acids. The CDR3 protein is CASSLSERVSSYEQYF. CDR3 in DNA: TGCGCCAGCAGCTTATCAGAGCGGGTCAGCTCCTACGAGCAGTACTTC.

This CDR3 is CASRSTGGGTGANVLTF. The DNA for the CDR3 is TGTGCCAGCAGGTCGACAGGGGGCGGCACTGGGGCCAACGTCCTGACTTTC. The chain joins TRBV28 to TRBJ2-6; 10 bases map to TRBD1. Germline-derived CDR1 and CDR2 are MDHEN and SYDVKM. CDR3 length: 17 residues. V lost 6 bases, J lost 2 bases, and 7 bases stayed unmatched.

This chain links TRBV7-9 with TRBJ2-5, with 13 positions matching TRBD2. V was pared by 4 bases and J by 4 bases, with 6 bases of the junction left unmatched. In germline, CDR1 is SEHNR, CDR2 FQNEAQ (reference sequence). The CDR3 is made up of 16 amino acids. CDR3 in amino acids: CASSSRTSGGGETQYF. As DNA, the CDR3 is TGTGCCAGCAGCTCCAGGACTAGCGGGGGCGGAGAGACCCAGTACTTC.

This sequence joins TRBV7-2 and TRBJ2-7; the D gene is possibly TRBD1 (5 bases). The CDR3 length is 14 residues. V was clipped by 1 base and J by 5 bases, with 12 bases between them. The germline V gene encodes CDR1 SGHTA and CDR2 FQGNSA. The CDR3 region has the DNA TGTGCCAGCAGCTTAGATGGGGCGTTGGACGAGCAGTACTTC. Protein sequence: CASSLDGALDEQYF. Drawing the rest from reference TRBV7-2 and TRBJ2-7, the complete variable domain is GAGVSQSPSNKVTEKGKDVELRCDPISGHTALYWYRQSLGQGLEFLIYFQGNSAPDKSGLPSDRFSAERTGGSVSTLTIQRTQQEDSAVYLCASSLDGALDEQYFGPGTRLTVT.

The chain combines TRBV11-2 with TRBJ2-2; D may be TRBD1 (6 bases). This CDR3 is built from 16 residues. CDR1 SGHAT and CDR2 FQNNGV come from the germline V gene. V shed 4 bases and J shed 0 bases, with 12 bases lying between them. The DNA of the CDR3 is TGTGCCAGCAGCTCGAATACAGGGTCGAACACCGGGGAGCTGTTTTTT. Its protein product is CASSSNTGSNTGELFF.

The V gene is TRBV6-5, the J gene TRBJ1-1; unclear D gene. Germline V gives CDR1 MNHEY, CDR2 SVGAGI. With 9 bases removed from V and 5 bases from J, the gap between germline ends came to 19 bases. The CDR3 totals 14 residues. CDR3 in amino acids: CASGPGGSGTEAFF. DNA for the CDR3: TGTGCCAGTGGACCGGGCGGTAGCGGTACTGAAGCTTTCTTT.

The chain joins TRBV5-5 to TRBJ1-4; D ambiguous. The CDR3 is 15 amino acids. With 4 bases removed from V and 1 base from J, the gap between germline ends came to 11 bases. Germline V CDR1 and CDR2: SGHKS, YYEKEE (reference sequence). The CDR3: CASSPTLVTNEKLFF. CDR3 in DNA: TGTGCCAGCAGCCCGACACTGGTAACTAATGAAAAACTGTTTTTT.

The chain has TRBV5-1 and TRBJ2-7, with 9 bases aligning to TRBD2. J was trimmed by 3 bases and V by 6 bases; bases with no gene match: 16. CDR1 and CDR2 from the germline V gene are SGHRS and YFSETQ. This CDR3 is built from 17 residues. CDR3 nucleotides: TGCGCCAGCACCCCGGGACGAGCGGGGGGTCCCGACTACGAGCAGTACTTC. Translation: CASTPGRAGGPDYEQYF.

The V and J genes are TRBV30 and TRBJ2-3, with 8 bases lining up with TRBD2. Germline V CDR1 and CDR2: GTSNPN, SVGIG (reference sequence). After removal of 3 bases from V and 1 base from J, the junction contained 12 bases not matched to a gene. The length of the CDR3 is 17 residues. The CDR3 DNA reads as TGTGCCTGGAGCGGGAGCGGGGGAAGGATGGGCACAGATACGCAGTATTTT. Translation: CAWSGSGGRMGTDTQYF. Looking up the rest from reference TRBV30 and TRBJ2-3 gives the full variable domain: SQTIHQWPATLVQPVGSPLSLECTVEGTSNPNLYWYRQAAGRGLQLLFYSVGIGQISSEVPQNLSASRPQDRQFILSSKKLLLSDSGFYLCAWSGSGGRMGTDTQYFGPGTRLTVL.

V gene TRBV14 combines with J gene TRBJ1-1; 10 nucleotides line up with TRBD1. The CDR3 spans 15 residues. V lost 4 bases, J lost 3 bases, and 5 bases stayed unmatched. Germline CDR1 reads SGHDN; CDR2 reads FVKESK. In DNA, the CDR3 is TGTGCCAGCAGCCTCCGGACAGGGGGGTACACTGAAGCTTTCTTT. Residues: CASSLRTGGYTEAFF. The full variable domain, rest sourced from reference TRBV14 and TRBJ1-1, is EAGVTQFPSHSVIEKGQTVTLRCDPISGHDNLYWYRRVMGKEIKFLLHFVKESKQDESGMPNNRFLAERTGGTYSTLKVQPAELEDSGVYFCASSLRTGGYTEAFFGQGTRLTVV.

The CDR3 coding sequence is TGCGCCAGCAGCCGACAGGGGGCTACTGGGGCCAACGTCCTGACTTTC. As protein: CASSRQGATGANVLTF. The chain recombines TRBV5-1 with TRBJ2-6; 10 bases are shared with TRBD1. CDR3 length: 16 residues. From germline, CDR1 is SGHRS and CDR2 YFSETQ. V shed 4 bases and J 2 bases; nucleotides not matched to a gene: 3.

Comments on this clone: Its ends do not fully match the called genes, so a read error is possible. The chain is built from TRBV25-1 and TRBJ1-2; no clear D. This CDR3 region has 11 residues. Germline CDR1 MGHDK, CDR2 SYGVNS. CDR3 residues: CASSEYGAPFF. DNA of the CDR3: TGTGCCAGCAGTGAATACGGAGCACCATTCTTC.

V gene TRBV6-7 combines with J gene TRBJ1-1; 8 nucleotides line up with TRBD1. TRBV6-7 is annotated as an ORF whose role is uncertain. This CDR3 spans 15 amino acids. V dropped 6 bases and J dropped 5; count of bases not matched to a gene: 11. The CDR3 spells CASRTGQGGITEAFF. CDR3 in DNA: TGTGCCAGCAGAACCGGACAGGGAGGGATAACTGAAGCTTTCTTT.

V is TRBV7-9 and J is TRBJ2-7, with 9 bases lining up with TRBD1. Germline V CDR1 and CDR2: SEHNR, FQNEAQ (reference sequence). This CDR3 region has 16 residues. Losses at the gene ends were 5 bases for V and 4 bases for J; bases not matched to a gene: 12. The CDR3 DNA reads as TGTGCCAGCAGCCCTGGTAGGGACAGGGCTCTATACGAGCAGTACTTC. Translated: CASSPGRDRALYEQYF.

The chain has TRBV2 and TRBJ2-7; TRBD2 is a possible D gene (5 bases). Germline V gene lookup returns CDR1 SNHLY and CDR2 FYNNEI. Trimming took off 2 bases at V and 9 bases at J, with 14 bases between the two ends. The CDR3 loop spans 13 amino acids. Here the CDR3 reads CASSEQLGRAQYF. For the CDR3, the DNA is TGTGCCAGCAGTGAACAACTAGGCAGAGCGCAGTACTTC.

The CDR3 DNA sequence: TGTGCCTGGAGTGTAGGGGCAGAGAACACTGAAGCTTTCTTT. Its protein product is CAWSVGAENTEAFF. The J gene is TRBJ1-1, the V gene TRBV30; D may be TRBD1 (5 bases). Germline V gene sequence: CDR1 GTSNPN, CDR2 SVGIG (reference sequence). CDR3 length: 14 amino acids. Trimming removed 0 bases from V and 1 base from J, with 9 bases in between.

The V gene is TRBV20-1, the J gene TRBJ2-3; 7 bases map to TRBD2. Germline values: CDR1 DFQATT, CDR2 SNEGSKA (reference sequence). This CDR3 region has 11 residues. Losses at the gene ends were 7 bases for V and 7 bases for J; bases not matched to a gene: 5. The CDR3 loop reads CSVPSGNTQYF. For the CDR3, the DNA is TGCAGTGTCCCGAGCGGGAATACGCAGTATTTT.

This chain links TRBV7-2 with TRBJ2-1; TRBD2 agrees at 13 bases. Germline V gives CDR1 SGHTA, CDR2 FQGNSA. V lost 3 bases, J lost 8 bases, and 16 bases stayed unmatched. This CDR3 has 19 residues. CDR3 nucleotides: TGTGCCAGCAGCTTCAAGGGACTAGCGGGGACTTCCCTAAGGGATGAGCAGTTCTTC. Translating it yields CASSFKGLAGTSLRDEQFF.

CDR3 region: CASRQQGFGEKLFF. The DNA of the CDR3 is TGTGCCAGCAGGCAACAGGGGTTTGGGGAAAAACTGTTTTTT. The V and J genes are TRBV6-6 and TRBJ1-4; 7 nucleotides agree with TRBD1. Per germline, CDR1 MNHNY and CDR2 SVGAGI (reference sequence). The CDR3 is 14 residues long. V lost 6 bases and J lost 8; bases outside the gene matches: 9.

This sequence joins TRBV5-6 and TRBJ2-7; 14 bases map to TRBD2. This CDR3 region has 14 residues. Germline V gene lookup returns CDR1 SGHDT and CDR2 YYEEEE. The V and J ends lost 2 bases and 6 bases, in that order; junction bases with no gene match: 1. CDR3 nucleotides: TGTGCCAGCAGCTTAGGGACTAGCGGGAGCGAGCAGTACTTC. It specifies CASSLGTSGSEQYF.

V and J are TRBV27 and TRBJ1-5; unclear D gene. CDR1 MNHEY and CDR2 SMNVEV come from the germline V gene (reference sequence). Trimming removed 4 bases from V and 11 bases from J, with 12 bases in between. This CDR3 contains 12 residues. CDR3 loop: CASSSPGEAQHF. In DNA form, the CDR3 reads TGTGCCAGCAGTTCACCTGGTGAGGCCCAGCATTTT.

The chain combines TRBV9 with TRBJ2-2; D ambiguous. Germline V gene sequence: CDR1 SGDLS, CDR2 YYNGEE. Deletions cut 4 bases from V and 7 bases from J, with 14 bases between. The CDR3 is 14 amino acids. This CDR3 is CASSQTELGGELFF. The CDR3 DNA sequence: TGTGCCAGCAGCCAAACGGAGCTGGGCGGGGAGCTGTTTTTT.

The rearrangement joins TRBV7-6 to TRBJ2-5; TRBD2 aligns across 13 bases. V gave up 2 bases and J gave up 5 bases; unmatched junction bases: 2. The CDR3 has 15 residues. The germline CDR1 and CDR2 sequences are SGHVS and FNYEAQ. The CDR3 protein is CASSLRTSGGETQYF. CDR3 DNA: TGTGCCAGCAGCTTAAGGACTAGCGGGGGTGAGACCCAGTACTTC.